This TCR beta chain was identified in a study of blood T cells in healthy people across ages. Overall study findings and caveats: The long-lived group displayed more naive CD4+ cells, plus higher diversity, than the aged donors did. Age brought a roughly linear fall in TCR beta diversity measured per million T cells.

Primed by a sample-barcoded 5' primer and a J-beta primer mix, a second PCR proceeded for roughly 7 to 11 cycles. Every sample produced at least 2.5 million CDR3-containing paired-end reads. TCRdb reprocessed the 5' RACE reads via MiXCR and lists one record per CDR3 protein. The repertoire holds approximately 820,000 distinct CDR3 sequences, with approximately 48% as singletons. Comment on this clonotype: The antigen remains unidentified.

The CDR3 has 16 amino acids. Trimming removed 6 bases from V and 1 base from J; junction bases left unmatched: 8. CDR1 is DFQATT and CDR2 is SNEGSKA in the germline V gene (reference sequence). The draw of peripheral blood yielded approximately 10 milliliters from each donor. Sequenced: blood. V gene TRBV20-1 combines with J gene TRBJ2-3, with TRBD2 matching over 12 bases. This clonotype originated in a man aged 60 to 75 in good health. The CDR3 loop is CSATTSGGTRTDTQYF. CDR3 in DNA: TGCAGTGCGACCACTAGCGGGGGGACCCGCACAGATACGCAGTATTTT.